The source of this T cell receptor (beta chain) is a study of blood T cell repertoires in COVID-19. Whole-study context: Acute and convalescent COVID-19 specimens originated in the United States, Italy and Spain. PBMCs, B-cell-depleted T cells, or T cells were the source of the cDNA or gDNA that made up the material.

How the authors handled the data: The assay estimated nucleated cells by amplifying reference gene primers. Data came from immunoSEQ multiplex PCR; TCRdb stores just in-frame clones and leaves some out. Clone size and the V and J calls come from that table; the DNA yielded D and trimming. The sample records roughly 84,000 clones, approximately 78% being singletons. The CDR3 sequence is 17 residues long. With V trimmed by 2 bases and J by 0 bases, 6 bases remained unmatched. CDR1 and CDR2 from the germline V gene are SGHTA and FQGNSA. The material sequenced was peripheral blood. The receptor was isolated from a woman of 80 years or more with acute or convalescent COVID-19. V gene TRBV7-2 combines with J gene TRBJ1-4; 7 nucleotides agree with TRBD1. The CDR3 loop is CASSLRQGQATNEKLFF. The DNA for the CDR3 is TGTGCCAGCAGCTTAAGACAGGGTCAAGCAACTAATGAAAAACTGTTTTTT.